These T cell receptor beta chains were read from a single sample in a study of response to subunit inactivated influenza vaccine. TCRdb reanalysed the RT-PCR reads using MiXCR and keeps one entry per CDR3 protein. Of more than 450,000 distinct CDR3 sequences listed, about 11% are singletons. The data were also submitted as part of a second study, on T cells expressing NK-cell markers.

The sample here was PBMCs from blood, taken on the day of vaccination. The source is a middle-aged man who received an inactivated influenza vaccine. CDR3s include the opening cysteine and the closing phenylalanine or tryptophan. A D gene is named only where the DNA matches it firmly. Only some rows state a clone size, as once, few, many or a class for expanded clones.

TRBV7-2	.	TRBD1	16	TRBJ2-2	CASSLSPDRGTGELFF	TGTGCCAGCAGCTTATCTCCGGACAGGGGCACCGGGGAGCTGTTTTTT
TRBV29-1	many	TRBD1	14	TRBJ1-3	CSVDEGAKGNTIYF	TGCAGCGTTGACGAGGGGGCGAAAGGAAACACCATATATTTT
TRBV28	few	TRBD1	13	TRBJ2-5	CASTPGQAETQYF	TGTGCCAGCACCCCGGGACAGGCTGAGACCCAGTACTTC
TRBV20-1	.	.	16	TRBJ2-2	CSARGGKGGDTGELFF	TGCAGTGCTAGAGGAGGGAAGGGAGGCGACACCGGGGAGCTGTTTTTT
TRBV12-3/TRBV12-4	.	.	15	TRBJ2-5	CASSPGDLTQETQYF	TGTGCCAGCAGTCCCGGCGACCTCACCCAAGAGACCCAGTACTTC
TRBV5-1	few	.	14	TRBJ1-4	CASSLTGQNEKLFF	TGCGCCAGCAGCTTGACAGGGCAAAATGAAAAACTGTTTTTT
TRBV20-1	many	TRBD2	15	TRBJ2-3	CSASSGSLATDTQYF	TGCAGTGCTTCTAGCGGGAGTCTCGCCACAGATACGCAGTATTTT
TRBV5-5	.	TRBD1	15	TRBJ1-2	CASSLARTGSDGYTF	TGTGCCAGCAGCTTGGCACGGACAGGGTCGGATGGCTACACCTTC
TRBV4-1	few	.	15	TRBJ2-2	CASSLRLVNTGELFF	TGCGCCAGCAGCCTCCGACTAGTGAACACCGGGGAGCTGTTTTTT
TRBV6-1	.	.	14	TRBJ1-5	CASVGEASNQPQHF	TGTGCCAGCGTGGGGGAAGCTAGCAATCAGCCCCAGCATTTT
TRBV4-1	.	TRBD2	18	TRBJ2-1	CASSPGPSGGARRNEQFF	TGCGCCAGCAGCCCCGGCCCTAGCGGGGGGGCGAGGAGAAATGAGCAGTTCTTC
TRBV7-2	few	.	15	TRBJ2-1	CASSSLGLYYNEQFF	TGTGCCAGCAGCTCGCTGGGACTGTACTACAATGAGCAGTTCTTC
TRBV19	.	.	13	TRBJ2-2	CASLLEGPGELFF	TGTGCCAGCCTCCTGGAGGGACCCGGGGAGCTGTTTTTT
TRBV4-1	.	.	15	TRBJ2-2	CASSLGTARDGELFF	TGCGCCAGCAGCCTCGGGACAGCGCGGGACGGGGAGCTGTTTTTT
TRBV28	many	.	15	TRBJ1-1	CASSRTLDSYTEAFF	TGTGCCAGCAGTCGCACACTAGACAGCTACACTGAAGCTTTCTTT
TRBV12-3/TRBV12-4	.	.	12	TRBJ2-7	CASSSRVHEQYF	TGTGCCAGCAGTTCGAGGGTACACGAGCAGTACTTC
TRBV5-5	many	.	16	TRBJ1-2	CASTWGIYGGDYGYTF	TGTGCCAGCACCTGGGGTATCTACGGGGGGGACTATGGCTACACCTTC
TRBV5-1	few	.	11	TRBJ2-2	CASTVTGELFF	TGCGCCAGCACGGTTACCGGGGAGCTGTTTTTT
TRBV6-5	.	TRBD2	16	TRBJ2-7	CASSYSTSGGAYEQYF	TGTGCCAGCAGTTACTCGACTAGCGGGGGGGCCTACGAGCAGTACTTC
TRBV14	.	TRBD1	13	TRBJ2-1	CASSQKTGGEQFF	TGTGCCAGCAGCCAGAAAACAGGGGGTGAGCAGTTCTTC
TRBV15	.	TRBD1	17	TRBJ1-1	CATSREKGARVHTEAFF	TGTGCCACCAGCAGAGAGAAGGGGGCGCGGGTTCACACTGAAGCTTTCTTT
TRBV6-5	.	.	15	TRBJ2-7	CASSLDWAGAREQYF	TGTGCCAGCAGTTTGGACTGGGCAGGAGCGCGTGAGCAGTACTTC